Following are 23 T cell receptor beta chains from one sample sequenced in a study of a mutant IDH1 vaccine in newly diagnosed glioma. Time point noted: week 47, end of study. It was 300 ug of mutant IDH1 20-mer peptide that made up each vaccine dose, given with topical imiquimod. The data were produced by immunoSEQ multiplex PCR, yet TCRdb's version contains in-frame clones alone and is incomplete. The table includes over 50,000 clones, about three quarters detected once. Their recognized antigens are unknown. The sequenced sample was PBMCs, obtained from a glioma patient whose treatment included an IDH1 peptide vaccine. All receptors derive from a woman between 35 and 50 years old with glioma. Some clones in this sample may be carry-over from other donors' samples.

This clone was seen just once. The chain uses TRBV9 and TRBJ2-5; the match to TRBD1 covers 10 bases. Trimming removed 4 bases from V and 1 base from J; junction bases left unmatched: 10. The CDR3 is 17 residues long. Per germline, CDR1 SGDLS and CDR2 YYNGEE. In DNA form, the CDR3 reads TGTGCCAGCAGCCCCAATAGGGACAGGGGATTCCAAGAGACCCAGTACTTC. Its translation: CASSPNRDRGFQETQYF.

The DNA of the CDR3 is TGTGCCAGCAGCAGTCCCGGACTAGCGGGGGGGCCGAGCACAGATACGCAGTATTTT. Amino acid sequence: CASSSPGLAGGPSTDTQYF. The gene calls are TRBV21-1 and TRBJ2-3; the D call TRBD2 from the table was never checked on the DNA. TRBV21-1 is noted as a pseudogene. The CDR3 spans 19 residues.

CDR3 sequence (DNA): TGTGCCAGCAGCCCCACAGGGATGGCCTACGAGCAGTACTTC. It yields the protein CASSPTGMAYEQYF. V usage is TRBV9 and J usage is TRBJ2-7, with D possibly matching TRBD1 (6 bases). Trimming took off 4 bases at V and 2 bases at J, with 13 bases between the two ends. Looked up from germline, CDR1 is SGDLS and CDR2 is YYNGEE. This CDR3 spans 14 amino acids.

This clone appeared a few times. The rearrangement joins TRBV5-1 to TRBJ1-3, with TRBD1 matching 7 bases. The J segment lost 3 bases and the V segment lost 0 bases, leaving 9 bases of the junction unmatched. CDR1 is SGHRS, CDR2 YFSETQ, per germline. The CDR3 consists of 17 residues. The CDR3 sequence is CASSLETGPRFGNTIYF. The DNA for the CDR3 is TGCGCCAGCAGCTTGGAGACAGGGCCAAGGTTTGGAAACACCATATATTTT. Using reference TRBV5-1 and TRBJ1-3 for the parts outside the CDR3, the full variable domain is KAGVTQTPRYLIKTRGQQVTLSCSPISGHRSVSWYQQTPGQGLQFLFEYFSETQRNKGNFPGRFSGRQFSNSRSEMNVSTLELGDSALYLCASSLETGPRFGNTIYFGEGSWLTVV.

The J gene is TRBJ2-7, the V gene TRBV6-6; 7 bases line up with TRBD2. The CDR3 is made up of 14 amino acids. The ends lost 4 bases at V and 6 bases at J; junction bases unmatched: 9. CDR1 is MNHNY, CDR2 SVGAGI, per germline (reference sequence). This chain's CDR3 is CASSSHPREGEQYF. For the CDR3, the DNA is TGTGCCAGCAGTTCTCACCCCAGGGAGGGCGAGCAGTACTTC.

The CDR3, as DNA: TGTGCCACCAGCAGAGGTCGGACAGGGGTTGGTTACACCTTC. It specifies CATSRGRTGVGYTF. The J gene is TRBJ1-2, the V gene TRBV15; 9 bases are a match to TRBD1. Germline lookup yields CDR1 LNHNV and CDR2 YYDKDF (reference sequence). Unmatched junction bases numbered 8, after V lost 1 base and J lost 11 bases. This CDR3 comprises 14 residues.

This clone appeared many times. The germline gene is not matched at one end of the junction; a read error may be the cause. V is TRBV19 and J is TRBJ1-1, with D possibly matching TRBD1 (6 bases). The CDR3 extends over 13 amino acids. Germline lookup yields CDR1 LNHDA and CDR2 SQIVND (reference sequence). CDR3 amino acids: CASSREWDTEVGF. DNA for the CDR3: TGTGCCAGTAGCCGCGAATGGGACACGGAGGTGGGCTTT.

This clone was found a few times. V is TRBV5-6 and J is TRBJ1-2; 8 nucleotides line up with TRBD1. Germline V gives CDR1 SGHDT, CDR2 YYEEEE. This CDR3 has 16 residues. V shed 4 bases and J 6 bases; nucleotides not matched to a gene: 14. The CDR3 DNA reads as TGTGCCAGCAGCGAATTACCAGGGGGCGCTAGGGATGGCTACACCTTC. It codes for CASSELPGGARDGYTF. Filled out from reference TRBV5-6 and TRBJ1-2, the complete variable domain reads DAGVTQSPTHLIKTRGQQVTLRCSPKSGHDTVSWYQQALGQGPQFIFQYYEEEERQRGNFPDRFSGHQFPNYSSELNVNALLLGDSALYLCASSELPGGARDGYTFGSGTRLTVV.

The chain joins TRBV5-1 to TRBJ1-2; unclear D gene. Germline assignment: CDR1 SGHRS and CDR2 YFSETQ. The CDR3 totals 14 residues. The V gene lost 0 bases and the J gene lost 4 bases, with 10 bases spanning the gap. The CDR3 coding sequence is TGCGCCAGCAGCTTGGAAGGCAGGTCCTATGGCTACACCTTC. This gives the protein CASSLEGRSYGYTF.

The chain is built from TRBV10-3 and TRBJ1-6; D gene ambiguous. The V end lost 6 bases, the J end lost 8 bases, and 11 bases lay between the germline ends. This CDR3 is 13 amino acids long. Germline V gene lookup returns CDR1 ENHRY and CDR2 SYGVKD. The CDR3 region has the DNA TGTGCCATCAGGGACCGTGCCGATTCACCCCTCCACTTT. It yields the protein CAIRDRADSPLHF.

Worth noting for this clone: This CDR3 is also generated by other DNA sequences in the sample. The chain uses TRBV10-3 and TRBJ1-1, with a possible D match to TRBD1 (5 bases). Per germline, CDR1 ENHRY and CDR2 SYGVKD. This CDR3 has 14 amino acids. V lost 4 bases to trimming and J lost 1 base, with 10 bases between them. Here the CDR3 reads CAISALTGNTEAFF. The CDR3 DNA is TGTGCCATCAGTGCTCTAACAGGGAACACTGAAGCTTTCTTT.

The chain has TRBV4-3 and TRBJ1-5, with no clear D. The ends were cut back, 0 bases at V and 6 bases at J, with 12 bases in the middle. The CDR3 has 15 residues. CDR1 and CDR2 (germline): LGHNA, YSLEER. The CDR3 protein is CASSQELGLGQPQHF. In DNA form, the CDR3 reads TGCGCCAGCAGCCAAGAACTCGGGTTGGGTCAGCCCCAGCATTTT.

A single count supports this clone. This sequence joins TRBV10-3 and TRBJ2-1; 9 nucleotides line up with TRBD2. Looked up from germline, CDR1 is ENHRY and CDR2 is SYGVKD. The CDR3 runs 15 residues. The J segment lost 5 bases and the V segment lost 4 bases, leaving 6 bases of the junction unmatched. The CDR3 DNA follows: TGTGCCATCAGTGGAGCGGGGGGCAAAAACAATGAGCAGTTCTTC. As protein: CAISGAGGKNNEQFF.

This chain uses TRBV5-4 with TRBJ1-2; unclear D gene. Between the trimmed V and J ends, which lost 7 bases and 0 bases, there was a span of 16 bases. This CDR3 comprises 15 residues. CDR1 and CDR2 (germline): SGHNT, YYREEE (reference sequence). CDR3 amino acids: CASLPGLEPNYGYTF. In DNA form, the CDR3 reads TGTGCCAGCTTGCCGGGCTTAGAACCTAACTATGGCTACACCTTC. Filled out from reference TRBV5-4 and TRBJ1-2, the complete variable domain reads ETGVTQSPTHLIKTRGQQVTLRCSSQSGHNTVSWYQQALGQGPQFIFQYYREEENGRGNFPPRFSGLQFPNYSSELNVNALELDDSALYLCASLPGLEPNYGYTFGSGTRLTVV.

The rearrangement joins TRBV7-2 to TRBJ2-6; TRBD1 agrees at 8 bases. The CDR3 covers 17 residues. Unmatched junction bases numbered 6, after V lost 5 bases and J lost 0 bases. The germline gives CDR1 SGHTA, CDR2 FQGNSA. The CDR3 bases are TGTGCCAGCAGCCGACAGGGGACAAGCTCTGGGGCCAACGTCCTGACTTTC. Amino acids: CASSRQGTSSGANVLTF.

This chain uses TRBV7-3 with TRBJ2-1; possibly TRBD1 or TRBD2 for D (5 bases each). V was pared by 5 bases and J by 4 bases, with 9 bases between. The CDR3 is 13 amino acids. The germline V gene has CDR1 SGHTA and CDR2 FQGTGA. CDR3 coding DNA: TGTGCCAGCAGCCTTTGGGGGTACAATGAGCAGTTCTTC. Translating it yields CASSLWGYNEQFF.

The CDR3 DNA follows: TGCAGGCCCGCGGGGTACGAGCAGTACTTC. It specifies CRPAGYEQYF. The gene calls are TRBV29-1 and TRBJ2-7; TRBD2 is a possible D gene (6 bases). CDR3 length: 10 amino acids. From germline, CDR1 is SQVTM and CDR2 ANQGSEA.

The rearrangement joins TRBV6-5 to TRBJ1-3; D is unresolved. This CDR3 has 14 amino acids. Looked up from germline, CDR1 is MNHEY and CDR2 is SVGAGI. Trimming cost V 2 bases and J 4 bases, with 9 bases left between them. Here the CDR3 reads CASSYKSAGNTIYF. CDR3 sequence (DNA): TGTGCCAGCAGTTACAAAAGTGCGGGAAACACCATATATTTT.

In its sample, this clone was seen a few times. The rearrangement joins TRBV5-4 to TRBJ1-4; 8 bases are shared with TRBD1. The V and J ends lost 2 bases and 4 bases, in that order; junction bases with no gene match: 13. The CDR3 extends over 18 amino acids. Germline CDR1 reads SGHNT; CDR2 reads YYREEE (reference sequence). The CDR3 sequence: CASSFRRGGGQGNEKLFF. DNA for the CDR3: TGTGCCAGCAGCTTTAGGCGAGGGGGAGGACAGGGTAATGAAAAACTGTTTTTT.

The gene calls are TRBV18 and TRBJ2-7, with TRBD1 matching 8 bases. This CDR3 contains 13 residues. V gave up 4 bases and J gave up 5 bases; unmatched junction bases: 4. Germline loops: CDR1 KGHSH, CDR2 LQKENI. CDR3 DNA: TGTGCCAGCTCACGGGGACAGGAAGACGAGCAGTACTTC. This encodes CASSRGQEDEQYF.

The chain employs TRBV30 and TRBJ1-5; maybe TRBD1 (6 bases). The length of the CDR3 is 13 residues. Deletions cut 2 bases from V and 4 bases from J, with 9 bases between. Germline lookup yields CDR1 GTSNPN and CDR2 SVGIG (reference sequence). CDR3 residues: CAWSWDTNQPQHF. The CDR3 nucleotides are TGTGCCTGGAGTTGGGACACTAATCAGCCCCAGCATTTT. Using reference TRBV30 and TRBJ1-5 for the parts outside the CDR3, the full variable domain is SQTIHQWPATLVQPVGSPLSLECTVEGTSNPNLYWYRQAAGRGLQLLFYSVGIGQISSEVPQNLSASRPQDRQFILSSKKLLLSDSGFYLCAWSWDTNQPQHFGDGTRLSIL.

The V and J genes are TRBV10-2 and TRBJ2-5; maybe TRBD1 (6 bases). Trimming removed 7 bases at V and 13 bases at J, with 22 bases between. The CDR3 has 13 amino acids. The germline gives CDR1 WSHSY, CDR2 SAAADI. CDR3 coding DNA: TGCGCCAGCACCGTCCCTTCGACAGGCGCCAGGTACTTC. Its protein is CASTVPSTGARYF.

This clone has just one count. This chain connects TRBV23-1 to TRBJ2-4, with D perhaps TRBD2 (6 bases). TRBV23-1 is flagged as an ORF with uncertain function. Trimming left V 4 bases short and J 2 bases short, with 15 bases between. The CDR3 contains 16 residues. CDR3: CASSRGTTVTKNIQYF. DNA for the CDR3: TGCGCCAGCAGTCGCGGGACGACTGTAACCAAAAACATTCAGTACTTC.